The sample holds many counts of the clone carrying this T cell receptor (beta chain). The data derive from a study of low-dose radiotherapy and immunotherapy resistance in tumors. Study information: Every 2 weeks, cohort 1 got 0.5 Gy, reaching 6.5 Gy to the planning target volume.

Alpha- and beta-chain coverage of first-strand cDNA came from TRAV- and TRBV-specific primers. Amplification, which lasted around 21 PCR cycles, used a constant-region primer and V-primer adapter to amplify TCRs. Isolated mRNA was amplified by in vitro transcription. TCRdb redid the calling of the reads with MiXCR, one entry per CDR3 protein. The table includes tens of thousands of distinct CDR3 sequences, less than 40% detected once. The CDR3 runs 18 residues. V lost 3 bases and J lost 0, with 17 bases in between. Documented time point: before trial treatment. Donors were administered nivolumab, ipilimumab, aspirin and low-dose cyclophosphamide, together with low-dose radiotherapy.

This specimen consisted of PBMCs, obtained before treatment. The origin of this receptor is a female donor with ovarian cancer. The chain uses TRBV12-3 or TRBV12-4 and TRBJ2-2; the D call may be TRBD1 or TRBD2 (5 bases each). CDR3 in amino acids: CASSLPGRRDPNTGELFF. The CDR3 region has the DNA TGTGCCAGCAGTTTGCCTGGACGCAGGGACCCGAACACCGGGGAGCTGTTTTTT.